The 5 T cell receptor beta chains listed next were all sequenced from one sample in a study of T-cell memory formation after mild COVID-19 (dated by TCRdb to the early 2020s). Libraries came from 5' RACE. Instrument used: Illumina NovaSeq 6000. The public reads were reanalyzed by TCRdb: fastp trimming at Q25, MiXCR alignment, in-frame beta chains only. Under each unique CDR3 protein, matching rows form one entry showing the most common genes and DNA. A total of hundreds of thousands of distinct CDR3 sequences appear in this sample, less than 25% of them only once. The top ten constitute around 13% of the sample. Input material: PBMCs or a T cell subset sorted from them (not recorded which). Every receptor here comes from an adult woman who had mild COVID-19 (a few samples of this study predate the infection). The sample titles of this study are shuffled in the database, so cell type and time point are left out; the donor was told from shared clones.

This chain uses TRBV6-5 with TRBJ2-3; possibly TRBD2 for D (5 bases). Trimming cost V 2 bases and J 0 bases, with 12 bases left between them. The CDR3 spans 16 residues. The germline V gene encodes CDR1 MNHEY and CDR2 SVGAGI. The CDR3 protein is CASSYRAGGSTDTQYF. CDR3 bases: TGTGCCAGCAGTTACAGGGCCGGAGGTAGCACAGATACGCAGTATTTT.

This clonotype occurred once. The genes are TRBV10-3 and TRBJ2-7; 10 bases are a match to TRBD1. Germline loops: CDR1 ENHRY, CDR2 SYGVKD. The J segment lost 3 bases and the V segment lost 4 bases, leaving 0 bases of the junction unmatched. The CDR3 extends over 13 amino acids. CDR3 coding DNA: TGTGCCATCAGTGGGACAGGGGGCTACGAGCAGTACTTC. This encodes CAISGTGGYEQYF.

J is TRBJ1-2 and V is TRBV28; 8 bases match TRBD1. Trimming at V came to 4 bases and at J to 1 base, leaving 8 bases not matched to a gene. CDR3 length equals 16 residues. Germline CDR1 reads MDHEN; CDR2 reads SYDVKM. This CDR3 reads CASSYFIRGLNYGYTF. The DNA of the CDR3 is TGTGCCAGCAGTTACTTCATCAGGGGGCTTAACTATGGCTACACCTTC.

This clonotype was found a few times. This sequence joins TRBV7-9 and TRBJ2-7; the D is unclear. The V and J ends lost 1 base and 2 bases respectively, with 9 bases between them. There are 14 residues in the CDR3. Germline V CDR1 and CDR2: SEHNR, FQNEAQ (reference sequence). The CDR3 sequence is CASSLVPEAYEQYF. Here the CDR3 DNA reads TGTGCCAGCAGCTTAGTGCCGGAAGCCTACGAGCAGTACTTC.

This clonotype was counted between two and nine times. The CDR3 is CASSPDGQTSYEQYF. The CDR3 DNA reads TGTGCCAGTAGTCCAGACGGGCAAACTTCCTACGAGCAGTACTTC. The chain links TRBV19 to TRBJ2-7; unclear D gene. V was trimmed by 5 bases and J by 1 base, leaving 15 bases between them. CDR3 size: 15 residues. Germline V lookup: CDR1 LNHDA, CDR2 SQIVND (reference sequence).